This T cell receptor (beta chain) stems from a study of beta chain features in type 1 diabetes. Notes on the study in general: When cDNA is sequenced, cells with high TCR expression could be over-represented. A pattern of fewer insertions and more deletions at VDJ junctions was seen in type 1 diabetes patients. A moderate, significant TCRB CDR3 shortening appeared in type 1 diabetes across four CD4+ subsets. Compared to healthy donors, patients appeared to have naive, central memory and Treg TCRB repertoires that were more alike.

The germline V and J ends were trimmed by 5 bases and 5 bases, with 9 bases remaining between them. This CDR3 is 12 amino acids long. CDR1 and CDR2 (germline): SEHNR, FQNEAQ (reference sequence). Sequenced material consisted of expressed TCRB transcripts (all of the isolated RNA was reverse transcribed). Sequenced naive, central memory and regulatory T cell samples produced an average of about 3.6 million reads. TCRdb's copy holds only in-frame clones and misses some; the assay was immunoSEQ multiplex PCR. The data contain about 160,000 clones, about 8.1% of them singletons. Notes on this clone: Antigen unknown.

The clonotype originates from a woman under 30 with type 1 diabetes. The chain recombines TRBV7-9 with TRBJ1-2, with D possibly matching TRBD1 (5 bases). Sequencing was done on a sample of central memory CD4+ T cells from blood. The CDR3 sequence: CASSPGLYGYTF. CDR3 bases: TGTGCCAGCAGCCCGGGACTTTATGGCTACACCTTC.